These 16 T cell receptor beta chains share one sample of origin, sequenced in a study of blood T cell repertoires in COVID-19. The repertoire was sequenced with immunoSEQ multiplex PCR; TCRdb's copy has only in-frame clones and lacks some. The sample yields a few hundred thousand clones, 87% seen once. Sequencing used PBMCs or T cells enriched from blood (not recorded which). The receptors derive from a woman younger than 35 who had recovered from COVID-19.

The chain has TRBV6-2 or TRBV6-3 and TRBJ1-5, with D possibly being TRBD1 (5 bases). Between the trimmed V and J ends, which lost 2 bases and 2 bases, there was a span of 10 bases. The CDR3 covers 15 residues. Per germline, CDR1 MNHEY and CDR2 SVGEGT. The CDR3 nucleotides are TGTGCCAGCAGTTACAGGGGCGCGGGCAATCAGCCCCAGCATTTT. Translation: CASSYRGAGNQPQHF.

The V gene is TRBV6-6, the J gene TRBJ1-2; 7 nucleotides align to TRBD1. The germline CDR1 and CDR2 sequences are MNHNY and SVGAGI (reference sequence). CDR3 length: 14 amino acids. Unmatched junction bases numbered 0, after V lost 0 bases and J lost 2 bases. CDR3 amino acids: CASSYSGQNYGYTF. CDR3 nucleotide sequence: TGTGCCAGCAGTTACTCGGGACAGAACTATGGCTACACCTTC.

The rearrangement joins TRBV30 to TRBJ2-7, with 7 nucleotides matching TRBD1. The V and J ends lost 1 base and 0 bases, in that order; junction bases with no gene match: 6. Germline assignment: CDR1 GTSNPN and CDR2 SVGIG (reference sequence). The CDR3 covers 15 residues. The CDR3 nucleotides read TGTGCCTGGAGTGCTGGCCGGGACAGCTCCTACGAGCAGTACTTC. Translated: CAWSAGRDSSYEQYF.

The CDR3 bases are TGTGCCAGCAGCCTAAAAGGGACTAGCGGGGATTTGTATACGCAGTATTTT. Protein: CASSLKGTSGDLYTQYF. V is TRBV7-3 and J is TRBJ2-3, with TRBD2 matching 13 bases. The V segment lost 5 bases and the J segment 7 bases; nucleotides outside the gene matches: 12. The CDR3 is made up of 17 amino acids. Looked up from germline, CDR1 is SGHTA and CDR2 is FQGTGA.

The rearrangement uses TRBV2 and TRBJ2-1; 11 bases are a match to TRBD2. Trimming took 6 bases from V and 2 from J; bases not matched to a gene: 3. The CDR3 consists of 15 residues. From germline, CDR1 is SNHLY and CDR2 FYNNEI. The CDR3 spells CASSELAGAYNEQFF. In DNA, the CDR3 is TGTGCCAGCAGCGAACTAGCGGGGGCCTACAATGAGCAGTTCTTC.

The chain employs TRBV28 and TRBJ2-1, with 8 bases aligning to TRBD1. The CDR3 is 14 amino acids. V shed 7 bases, J shed 3 bases, and the junction held 5 bases outside the gene matches. Germline loops: CDR1 MDHEN, CDR2 SYDVKM. The CDR3 region has the DNA TGTGCCAGCAACCAAGGACAGGGCTACAATGAGCAGTTCTTC. Translating gives CASNQGQGYNEQFF.

The chain joins TRBV7-2 to TRBJ2-5; 7 bases are shared with TRBD2. The length of the CDR3 is 14 residues. From germline, CDR1 is SGHTA and CDR2 FQGNSA. V shed 5 bases and J 2 bases; nucleotides not matched to a gene: 5. The CDR3 nucleotides are TGTGCCAGCAGCCCGCCGGGACTACAAGAGACCCAGTACTTC. Its translation: CASSPPGLQETQYF.

V usage is TRBV7-2 and J usage is TRBJ2-3; 8 bases fit TRBD2. CDR3 length: 16 amino acids. Germline V gene sequence: CDR1 SGHTA, CDR2 FQGNSA. CDR3 in DNA: TGTGCACCTTCCACCGAGGTAGCGGGAAGCACAGATACGCAGTATTTT. Its translation is CAPSTEVAGSTDTQYF.

The chain joins TRBV7-9 to TRBJ2-1; 11 nucleotides line up with TRBD1. The germline gives CDR1 SEHNR, CDR2 FQNEAQ (reference sequence). V dropped 4 bases and J dropped 9; count of bases not matched to a gene: 11. CDR3 size: 16 residues. The CDR3: CASSSGTGGFSGEQFF. The CDR3 DNA follows: TGTGCCAGCAGCTCCGGGACAGGGGGATTTTCGGGTGAGCAGTTCTTC.

The chain is built from TRBV28 and TRBJ2-6; D remains ambiguous. Germline V lookup: CDR1 MDHEN, CDR2 SYDVKM. The CDR3 runs 15 residues. The V gene lost 6 bases and the J gene lost 0 bases, with 9 bases spanning the gap. The CDR3 loop reads CASSRLHSGANVLTF. CDR3 nucleotides: TGTGCCAGCAGCCGACTCCACTCTGGGGCCAACGTCCTGACTTTC.

The V call is TRBV2, the J call TRBJ2-3; D possibly corresponds to TRBD1 (7 bases). The CDR3 loop spans 15 amino acids. The V gene lost 5 bases and the J gene lost 2 bases, with 14 bases spanning the gap. CDR1 and CDR2 from the germline V gene are SNHLY and FYNNEI. The CDR3 region is CASSIQGRITDTQYF. The CDR3 DNA is TGTGCCAGCAGTATACAGGGGAGGATCACAGATACGCAGTATTTT.

The chain links TRBV9 to TRBJ1-2; no definite D call. The V end was cut by 2 bases, the J end by 7 bases, with 18 bases between. The CDR3 is 15 amino acids. The germline CDR1 and CDR2 sequences are SGDLS and YYNGEE. CDR3 amino acids: CASSVLAEGFGGYTF. The CDR3 DNA reads TGTGCCAGCAGCGTGTTGGCCGAGGGCTTCGGTGGCTACACCTTC.

The chain couples TRBV6-2 or TRBV6-3 to TRBJ2-4; 7 bases are a match to TRBD2. CDR1 is MNHEY and CDR2 is SVGEGT in the germline V gene. V gave up 2 bases and J gave up 3 bases; unmatched junction bases: 4. The CDR3 runs 15 residues. The CDR3 region is CASSYELAYKNIQYF. CDR3 bases: TGTGCCAGCAGTTACGAACTAGCGTACAAAAACATTCAGTACTTC.

The sample holds a few counts of this clone. The chain combines TRBV23-1 with TRBJ2-3, with D perhaps matching TRBD1 (6 bases). TRBV23-1 is an open reading frame whose function is uncertain. Trimming stripped 6 bases from V and 0 bases from J, with 16 bases between. This CDR3 has 16 residues. For the CDR3, the DNA is TGCGCCAGCAGCAGCACCGGACAGCTTAGCACAGATACGCAGTATTTT. Its translation is CASSSTGQLSTDTQYF.

This chain uses TRBV5-1 with TRBJ2-3; 8 bases fit TRBD1. The CDR3 is 17 amino acids. V trimming: 4 bases; J trimming: 3 bases; junction bases outside the gene matches: 13. Germline-derived CDR1 and CDR2 are SGHRS and YFSETQ. CDR3 in amino acids: CASSKDRGDRWTDTQYF. Here the CDR3 DNA reads TGCGCCAGCAGCAAAGATAGGGGGGACAGGTGGACAGATACGCAGTATTTT.

This clone was seen more than once but under ten times. This specimen includes other DNA sequences encoding the same CDR3. V is TRBV27 and J is TRBJ2-2, with no clear D. V gave up 5 bases and J gave up 4 bases, with 5 bases separating them. The CDR3 sequence is 12 residues long. The germline gives CDR1 MNHEY, CDR2 SMNVEV (reference sequence). In DNA, the CDR3 is TGTGCCAGCAGTCCCCTCACCGGGGAGCTGTTTTTT. Amino acid sequence: CASSPLTGELFF.